Described below is a single TCR beta chain sequence and its context. Antigen unknown. This entry is derived from a study of T cell repertoires in cytomegalovirus infection. The wider study: It was the public TCR beta signatures that indicated both CMV infection and matching HLA type.

Broader study findings: The cumulative frequency of public TCR beta families identified carriers of CMV plus the relevant HLA. Dominating the ex vivo response were HLA-C-restricted CMV-specific TCR beta clonotypes.

Each CDR3 protein gets one entry after TCRdb re-called the reads with MiXCR. The data show under 800,000 distinct CDR3 sequences, with roughly 24% seen just once and around 8% held by the top ten. The CDR3 length is 15 residues. Unmatched junction bases numbered 8, after V lost 5 bases and J lost 8 bases. In germline, CDR1 is LNHDA, CDR2 SQIVND (reference sequence). The sequencing input was CD8+ T cells from PBMCs. This TCR was recovered from a human donor in good health (CMV status not recorded). Some clones in this sample may be carry-over from other donors' samples. The chain has TRBV19 and TRBJ1-4, with TRBD1 matching 10 bases. The CDR3 spells CASSPIGTGDEKLFF. The CDR3 DNA reads as TGTGCCAGTAGTCCCATCGGGACAGGGGACGAAAAACTGTTTTTT.